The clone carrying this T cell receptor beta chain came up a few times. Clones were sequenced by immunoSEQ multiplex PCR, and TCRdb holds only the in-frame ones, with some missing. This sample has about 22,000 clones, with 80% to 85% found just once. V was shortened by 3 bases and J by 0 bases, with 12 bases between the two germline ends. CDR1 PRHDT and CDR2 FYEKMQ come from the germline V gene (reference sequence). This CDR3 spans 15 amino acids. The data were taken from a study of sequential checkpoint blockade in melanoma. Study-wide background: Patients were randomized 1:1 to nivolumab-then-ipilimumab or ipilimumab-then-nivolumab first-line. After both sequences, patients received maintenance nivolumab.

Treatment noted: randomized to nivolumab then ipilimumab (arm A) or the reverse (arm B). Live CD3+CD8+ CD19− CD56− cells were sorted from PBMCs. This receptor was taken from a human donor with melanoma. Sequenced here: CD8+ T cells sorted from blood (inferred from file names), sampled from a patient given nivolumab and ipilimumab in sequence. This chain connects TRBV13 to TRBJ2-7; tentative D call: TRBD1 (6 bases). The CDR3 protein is CASSFGQPFSYEQYF. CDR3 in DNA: TGTGCCAGCAGCTTCGGACAGCCATTCTCCTACGAGCAGTACTTC.